This T cell receptor (beta chain) was identified in a study of OX40 agonist ivuxolimab in advanced cancers. Findings and caveats of the study: CD8+ T cells showed, on average, more clonal expansion than CD4+ cells.

Clones were sequenced by immunoSEQ multiplex PCR, and TCRdb holds only the in-frame ones, with some missing. Of over 55,000 clones listed, 80% are singletons. In its sample, this clone was seen a few times. The antigen remains unidentified. Germline V lookup: CDR1 MNHNS, CDR2 SASEGT. The ends lost 7 bases at V and 7 bases at J; junction bases unmatched: 8. This CDR3 region has 14 residues. Sequenced here: CD4+ or CD8+ T cells sorted from blood, sampled in a trial of the OX40 agonist ivuxolimab. J is TRBJ2-1 and V is TRBV6-1; 9 bases align to TRBD2. The sequence came from an adult with an advanced solid tumor such as melanoma, head and neck, liver or kidney cancer. This CDR3 is CASIRSSGGNEQFF. DNA of the CDR3: TGTGCCAGCATAAGGTCCAGCGGGGGGAATGAGCAGTTCTTC.